Listed below are T cell receptor beta chains from one sample, sequenced in a study of T cells in Graves' hyperthyroidism and ophthalmopathy. In TCRdb, the multiplex PCR reads were re-called with MiXCR into one record per CDR3 protein. Here the sample spans about 270,000 distinct CDR3 sequences, 20% to 25% being singletons. Material for sequencing was blood. These receptors were collected from a man aged 40-49 years with Graves' hyperthyroidism that later progressed to Graves' ophthalmopathy. CDR3s include the opening cysteine and the closing phenylalanine or tryptophan. D genes are given only for firm matches. Size is stated for part of the rows, as once, few or many counts, or as a class when the clone is expanded.

D | J | size | V | CDR3 | DNA
NA | TRBJ1-2 | many | TRBV29-1 | CSVETTLYGYTF | TGCAGCGTTGAAACCACGCTGTATGGCTACACCTTC
NA | TRBJ2-7 | many | TRBV7-8 | CASTEAGISYEQYF | TGTGCCAGCACCGAAGCAGGAATTTCCTACGAGCAGTACTTC
TRBD1 | TRBJ2-7 | many | TRBV12-3/TRBV12-4 | CASREYGTGNYEQYF | TGTGCCAGCAGGGAATACGGGACAGGAAACTACGAGCAGTACTTC
NA | TRBJ2-3 | many | TRBV27 | CASSSPNRADTQYF | TGTGCCAGCAGCTCCCCGAACAGGGCAGATACGCAGTATTTT
TRBD1 | TRBJ1-5 | many | TRBV5-5 | CASSSRLTGGGQPQHF | TGTGCCAGCAGCTCCAGGCTCACAGGGGGAGGGCAGCCCCAGCATTTT
NA | TRBJ1-5 | many | TRBV6-5 | CASSYGAGRNQPQHF | TGTGCCAGCAGTTACGGGGCAGGGCGCAATCAGCCCCAGCATTTT
NA | TRBJ1-5 | many | TRBV11-1 | CASSLGSGASNQPQHF | TGTGCCAGCAGCTTGGGGTCCGGGGCTAGCAATCAGCCCCAGCATTTT
NA | TRBJ2-2 | many | TRBV9 | CASSGERDTSTGELFF | TGTGCCAGCAGCGGGGAGCGGGACACCTCCACCGGGGAGCTGTTTTTT
TRBD1 | TRBJ2-7 | many | TRBV28 | CASSPGTGIFYEQYF | TGTGCCAGCAGCCCCGGGACAGGGATTTTCTACGAGCAGTACTTC
TRBD2 | TRBJ2-6 | NA | TRBV6-2/TRBV6-3 | CASRREGSGANVLTF | TGTGCCAGCAGAAGGGAGGGCTCTGGGGCCAACGTCCTGACTTTC
TRBD2 | TRBJ2-2 | few | TRBV12-3/TRBV12-4 | CASSRLAGVDTGELFF | TGTGCCAGCAGCCGACTAGCGGGAGTAGATACCGGGGAGCTGTTTTTT
NA | TRBJ2-7 | NA | TRBV6-1 | CASKGPGHPYEQYF | TGTGCCAGCAAGGGTCCGGGACACCCGTACGAGCAGTACTTC
NA | TRBJ1-5 | many | TRBV30 | CAWSRQGNQPQHF | TGTGCCTGGTCACGACAGGGCAATCAGCCCCAGCATTTT
NA | TRBJ1-1 | many | TRBV6-5 | CASSYGGPEAFF | TGTGCCAGCAGTTACGGGGGGCCTGAAGCTTTCTTT
TRBD1 | TRBJ2-7 | many | TRBV5-1 | CASSNGQGFSEQYF | TGCGCCAGCAGCAACGGACAGGGGTTCTCCGAGCAGTACTTC
TRBD1 | TRBJ2-5 | many | TRBV6-2/TRBV6-3 | CASRPTGGRETQYF | TGTGCCAGCAGACCGACAGGGGGGAGAGAGACCCAGTACTTC
NA | TRBJ2-6 | many | TRBV11-2 | CASKQGISGANVLTF | TGTGCCAGCAAGCAGGGCATCTCTGGGGCCAACGTCCTGACTTTC
NA | TRBJ1-1 | many | TRBV27 | CASSTRDGMNTEAFF | TGTGCCAGCAGCACCCGGGACGGCATGAACACTGAAGCTTTCTTT
NA | TRBJ1-2 | many | TRBV6-5 | CASRQGNIYGYTF | TGTGCCAGTCGCCAGGGGAATATCTATGGCTACACCTTC
NA | TRBJ1-3 | NA | TRBV6-5 | CASSYSWDPKAGNTIYF | TGTGCCAGCAGTTACTCGTGGGACCCCAAAGCTGGAAACACCATATATTTT
NA | TRBJ2-7 | NA | TRBV11-3 | CASSFRRFEQYF | TGTGCCAGCAGCTTCCGCCGGTTCGAGCAGTACTTC
TRBD1 | TRBJ1-6 | many | TRBV6-1 | CASSARQGTAPLHF | TGTGCCAGCAGTGCCCGACAGGGTACGGCACCCCTCCACTTT
NA | TRBJ1-2 | few | TRBV6-1 | CASRAEDVYGYTF | TGTGCCAGCAGAGCGGAGGACGTCTATGGCTACACCTTC
TRBD1 | TRBJ1-2 | NA | TRBV6-5 | CASSYIEGASYGYTF | TGTGCCAGCAGTTACATCGAGGGGGCATCCTATGGCTACACCTTC
NA | TRBJ1-2 | many | TRBV3-1 | CASSHYNYGYTF | TGTGCCAGCAGCCACTACAACTATGGCTACACCTTC
NA | TRBJ1-5 | NA | TRBV29-1 | CSVGHDINQPQHF | TGCAGCGTTGGCCACGACATCAATCAGCCCCAGCATTTT
TRBD1 | TRBJ2-2 | NA | TRBV5-1 | CASSSGTGYGNAGELFF | TGCGCCAGCAGCTCCGGGACAGGTTACGGAAACGCCGGGGAGCTGTTTTTT
NA | TRBJ1-2 | many | TRBV28 | CASSSGGDNYGYTF | TGTGCCAGCAGTTCCGGGGGAGACAACTATGGCTACACCTTC
TRBD1 | TRBJ2-5 | many | TRBV9 | CARPGQGLRETQYF | TGTGCCAGACCGGGACAGGGACTTCGAGAGACCCAGTACTTC
NA | TRBJ2-5 | many | TRBV6-5 | CASSFSQETQYF | TGTGCCAGCAGTTTCTCCCAAGAGACCCAGTACTTC
TRBD1 | TRBJ1-3 | many | TRBV5-1 | CASSTGQADGNTIYF | TGCGCCAGCAGCACGGGACAGGCGGATGGAAACACCATATATTTT
NA | TRBJ1-5 | NA | TRBV7-8 | CASSKSLNQPQHF | TGTGCCAGCAGCAAATCCCTGAATCAGCCCCAGCATTTT
TRBD1 | TRBJ1-4 | many | TRBV5-1 | CARLKGGQGGEKLFF | TGCGCCAGACTTAAAGGGGGACAGGGTGGGGAAAAACTGTTTTTT
TRBD2 | TRBJ2-5 | NA | TRBV5-1 | CASSPTSVETQYF | TGCGCCAGCAGCCCAACTAGCGTTGAGACCCAGTACTTC
NA | TRBJ2-2 | many | TRBV7-9 | CASSSRTPNTGELFF | TGTGCCAGCAGCTCCAGGACACCTAACACCGGGGAGCTGTTTTTT
NA | TRBJ1-2 | many | TRBV6-1 | CASSENSFGYGYTF | TGTGCCAGCAGTGAAAACAGCTTCGGCTATGGCTACACCTTC
TRBD2 | TRBJ2-5 | NA | TRBV27 | CASSLRGGRQETQYF | TGTGCCAGCAGTTTGAGGGGCGGGAGACAGGAGACCCAGTACTTC
TRBD2 | TRBJ2-5 | NA | TRBV20-1 | CSAPLGGRETQYF | TGCAGTGCTCCCCTGGGAGGGCGTGAGACCCAGTACTTC
NA | TRBJ1-1 | many | TRBV2 | CASGRGYTEAFF | TGTGCCAGCGGCAGGGGCTACACTGAAGCTTTCTTT
NA | TRBJ2-5 | NA | TRBV6-1 | CASSEEGGFFGETQYF | TGTGCCAGCAGTGAAGAAGGAGGTTTTTTTGGGGAGACCCAGTACTTC
TRBD1 | TRBJ2-7 | NA | TRBV18 | CASSQRQGPYEQYF | TGTGCCAGCTCACAAAGACAGGGACCCTACGAGCAGTACTTC
NA | TRBJ1-1 | NA | TRBV12-3/TRBV12-4 | CASQKGAEAFF | TGTGCCAGCCAGAAGGGGGCTGAAGCTTTCTTT
NA | TRBJ2-1 | many | TRBV24-1 | CATSETTLGGEQFF | TGTGCCACCAGTGAGACTACCCTGGGCGGTGAGCAGTTCTTC
NA | TRBJ1-1 | many | TRBV10-3 | CAISARGQEFTEAFF | TGTGCCATCAGTGCCCGGGGGCAAGAGTTCACTGAAGCTTTCTTT
NA | TRBJ1-2 | many | TRBV5-1 | CASSLGLKEAGYTF | TGCGCCAGCAGCTTGGGACTTAAAGAGGCGGGCTACACCTTC
NA | TRBJ1-1 | NA | TRBV7-4 | CASSLVKKNTEAFF | TGTGCCAGCAGCTTAGTGAAAAAGAACACTGAAGCTTTCTTT
NA | TRBJ1-1 | NA | TRBV30 | CEGRLNTEAFF | TGTGAAGGACGGTTGAACACTGAAGCTTTCTTT
NA | TRBJ2-2 | NA | TRBV12-3/TRBV12-4 | CASRPGLNTGELFF | TGTGCCAGCAGACCCGGGCTGAACACCGGGGAGCTGTTTTTT
TRBD2 | TRBJ2-7 | many | TRBV15 | CATSRDAGEWYEQYF | TGTGCCACCAGCAGAGATGCGGGAGAGTGGTACGAGCAGTACTTC
NA | TRBJ1-1 | many | TRBV20-1 | CSARRTAGLDTEAFF | TGCAGTGCTAGAAGGACAGCGGGGTTGGACACTGAAGCTTTCTTT
TRBD1 | TRBJ1-2 | many | TRBV6-1 | CASSPGQERYTF | TGTGCCAGCAGCCCCGGACAGGAGCGCTACACCTTC
NA | TRBJ2-5 | NA | TRBV24-1 | CATSDRQTQETQYF | TGTGCCACCAGTGACAGACAGACTCAAGAGACCCAGTACTTC
NA | TRBJ2-5 | many | TRBV7-2 | CASSLSTWETQYF | TGTGCCAGCAGCTTAAGCACCTGGGAGACCCAGTACTTC
NA | TRBJ2-7 | many | TRBV7-8 | CASSPTRDRPYEQYF | TGTGCCAGCAGCCCAACGCGGGACAGACCTTACGAGCAGTACTTC